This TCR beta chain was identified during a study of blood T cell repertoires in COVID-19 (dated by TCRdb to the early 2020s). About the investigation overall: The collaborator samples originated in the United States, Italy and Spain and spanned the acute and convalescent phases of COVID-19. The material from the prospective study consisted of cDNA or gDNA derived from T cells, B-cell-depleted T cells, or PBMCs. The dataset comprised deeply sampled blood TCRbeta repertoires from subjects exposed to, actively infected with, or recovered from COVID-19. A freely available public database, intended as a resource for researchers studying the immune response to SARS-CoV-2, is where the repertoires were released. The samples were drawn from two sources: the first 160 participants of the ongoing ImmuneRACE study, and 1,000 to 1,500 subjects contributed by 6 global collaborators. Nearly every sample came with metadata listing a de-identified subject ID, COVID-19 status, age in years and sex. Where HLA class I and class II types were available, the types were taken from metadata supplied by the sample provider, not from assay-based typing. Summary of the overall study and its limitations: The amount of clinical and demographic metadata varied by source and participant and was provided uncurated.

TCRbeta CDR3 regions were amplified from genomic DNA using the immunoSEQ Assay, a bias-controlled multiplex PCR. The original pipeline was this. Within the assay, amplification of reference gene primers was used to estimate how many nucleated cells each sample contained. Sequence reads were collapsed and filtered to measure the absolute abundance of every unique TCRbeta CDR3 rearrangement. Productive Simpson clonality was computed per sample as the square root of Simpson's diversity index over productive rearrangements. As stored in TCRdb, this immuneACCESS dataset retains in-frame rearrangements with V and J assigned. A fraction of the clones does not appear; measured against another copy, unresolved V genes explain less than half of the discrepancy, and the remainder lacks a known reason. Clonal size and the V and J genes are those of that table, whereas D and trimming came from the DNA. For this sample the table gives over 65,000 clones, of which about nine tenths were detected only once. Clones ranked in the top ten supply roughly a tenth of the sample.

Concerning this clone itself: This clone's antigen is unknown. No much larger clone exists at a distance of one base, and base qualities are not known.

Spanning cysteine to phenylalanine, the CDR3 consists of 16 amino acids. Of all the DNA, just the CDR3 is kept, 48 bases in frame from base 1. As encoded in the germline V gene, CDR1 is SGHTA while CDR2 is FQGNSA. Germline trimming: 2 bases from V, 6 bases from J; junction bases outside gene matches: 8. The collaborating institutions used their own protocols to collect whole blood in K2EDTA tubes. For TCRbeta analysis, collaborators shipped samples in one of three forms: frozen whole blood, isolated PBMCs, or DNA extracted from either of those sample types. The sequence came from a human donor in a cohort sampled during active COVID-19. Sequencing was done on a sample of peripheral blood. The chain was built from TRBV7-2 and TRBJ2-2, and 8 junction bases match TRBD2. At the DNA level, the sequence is TGTGCCAGCAGCTTAAGCGGGGGCGGGTTGGCCGGGGAGCTGTTTTTT. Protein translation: CASSLSGGGLAGELFF.